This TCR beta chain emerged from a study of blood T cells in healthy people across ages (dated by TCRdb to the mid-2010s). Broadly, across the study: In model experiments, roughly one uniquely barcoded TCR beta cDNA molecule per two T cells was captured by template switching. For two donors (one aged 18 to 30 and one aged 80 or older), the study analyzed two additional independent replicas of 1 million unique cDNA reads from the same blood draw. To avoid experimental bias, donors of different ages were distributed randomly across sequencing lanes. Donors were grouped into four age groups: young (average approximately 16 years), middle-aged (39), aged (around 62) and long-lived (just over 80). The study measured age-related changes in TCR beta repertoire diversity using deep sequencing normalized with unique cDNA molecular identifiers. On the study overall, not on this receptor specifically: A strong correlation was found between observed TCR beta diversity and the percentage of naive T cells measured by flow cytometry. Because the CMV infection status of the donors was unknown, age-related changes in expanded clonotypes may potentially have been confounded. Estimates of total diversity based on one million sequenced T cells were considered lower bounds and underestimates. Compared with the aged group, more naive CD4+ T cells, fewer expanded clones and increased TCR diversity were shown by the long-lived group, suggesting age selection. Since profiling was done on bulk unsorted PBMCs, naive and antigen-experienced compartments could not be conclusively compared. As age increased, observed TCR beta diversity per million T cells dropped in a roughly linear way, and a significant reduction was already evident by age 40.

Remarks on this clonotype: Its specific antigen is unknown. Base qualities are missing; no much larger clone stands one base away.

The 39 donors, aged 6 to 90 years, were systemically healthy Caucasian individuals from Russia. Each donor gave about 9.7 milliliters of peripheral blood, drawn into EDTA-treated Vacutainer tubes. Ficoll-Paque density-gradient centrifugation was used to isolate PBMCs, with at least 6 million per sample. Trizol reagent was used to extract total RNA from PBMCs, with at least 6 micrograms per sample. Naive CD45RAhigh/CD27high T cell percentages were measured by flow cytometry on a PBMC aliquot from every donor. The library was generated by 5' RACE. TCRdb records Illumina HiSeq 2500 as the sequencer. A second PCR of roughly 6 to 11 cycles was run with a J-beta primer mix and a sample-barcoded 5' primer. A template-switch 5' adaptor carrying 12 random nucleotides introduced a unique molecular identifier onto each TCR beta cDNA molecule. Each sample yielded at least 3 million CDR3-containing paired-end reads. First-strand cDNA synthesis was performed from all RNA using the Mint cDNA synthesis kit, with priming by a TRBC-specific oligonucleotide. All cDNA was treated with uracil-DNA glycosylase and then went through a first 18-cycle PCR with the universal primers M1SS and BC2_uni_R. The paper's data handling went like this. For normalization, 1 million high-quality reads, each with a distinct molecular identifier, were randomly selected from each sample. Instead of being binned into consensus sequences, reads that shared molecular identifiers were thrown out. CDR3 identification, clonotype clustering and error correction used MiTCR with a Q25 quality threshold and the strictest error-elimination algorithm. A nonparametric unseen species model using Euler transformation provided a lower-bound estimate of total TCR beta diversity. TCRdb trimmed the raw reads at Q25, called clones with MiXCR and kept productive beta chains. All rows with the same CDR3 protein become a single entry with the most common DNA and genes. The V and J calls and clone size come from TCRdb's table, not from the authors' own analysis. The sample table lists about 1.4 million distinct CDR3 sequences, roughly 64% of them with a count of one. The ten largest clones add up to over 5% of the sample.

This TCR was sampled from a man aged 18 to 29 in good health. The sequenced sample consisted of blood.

The CDR3 is CASSLQRGSEQYF. In nucleotide form, the sequence is TGCGCCAGCAGCCTACAACGGGGGAGCGAGCAGTACTTC. The chain uses TRBV4-1 and TRBJ2-4, with a tentative D gene TRBD2 over 6 matching bases. The end of the DNA aligns better with TRBJ2-7, so the J call may be wrong. Counted from cysteine to phenylalanine, this CDR3 has 13 amino acids. Solely the CDR3 DNA is kept, with 39 bases framed from the first base. CDR1 and CDR2 are drawn from the germline V gene: MGHRA, YSYEKL.